The 9 T cell receptor beta chains presented below share a single source sample, sequenced in a study of cytomegalovirus exposure and HLA in healthy donors. Use of 60 Vbeta and 13 Jbeta primers characterized the PCR. Only in-frame clones appear in the TCRdb table, and some are missing; sequencing was by immunoSEQ multiplex PCR. Here the sample spans roughly 100,000 clones, roughly three quarters being singletons. The sequenced sample consisted of PBMCs. The source of these receptors is a woman aged 18-29 years in good health and CMV-seropositive.

The V call is TRBV18, the J call TRBJ1-4; perhaps TRBD1 as D (6 bases). This CDR3 is 16 amino acids long. The germline V gene has CDR1 KGHSH and CDR2 LQKENI. V lost 2 bases, J lost 0 bases, and 10 bases lay in between. The CDR3 sequence is CASSPRQDATNEKLFF. The CDR3 bases are TGTGCCAGCTCACCAAGACAGGATGCAACTAATGAAAAACTGTTTTTT.

The V and J genes are TRBV6-5 and TRBJ2-7; 8 bases align to TRBD1. The V gene's germline CDR1 is MNHEY and CDR2 SVGAGI. V trimming: 2 bases; J trimming: 5 bases; junction bases outside the gene matches: 8. The CDR3 is made up of 15 amino acids. The CDR3 DNA follows: TGTGCCAGCAGTTACCAGGACAGGGAGTTCCACGAGCAGTACTTC. Protein sequence: CASSYQDREFHEQYF.

CDR3 in DNA: TGCGCCAGCAGCCAGACTAGCGGGAGGGCCAATGAGCAGTTCTTC. Protein: CASSQTSGRANEQFF. This sequence joins TRBV4-3 and TRBJ2-1; the match to TRBD2 covers 14 bases. V was pared by 3 bases and J by 6 bases, with 1 base of the junction left unmatched. The germline CDR1 and CDR2 sequences are LGHNA and YSLEER. The CDR3 has 15 residues.

This rearrangement joins TRBV10-1 to TRBJ1-6; a weak D match, TRBD1 (5 bases). V was trimmed by 5 bases and J by 7 bases, leaving 12 bases between them. CDR3 length: 14 residues. Germline V CDR1 and CDR2: WNHNN, SYGVQD (reference sequence). In nucleotides, the CDR3 is TGCGCCAGCAGTCCGGGACTTATCAATTCACCCCTCCACTTT. Amino acid sequence: CASSPGLINSPLHF.

The gene calls are TRBV15 and TRBJ2-7; D ambiguous. Germline CDR1 LNHNV, CDR2 YYDKDF (reference sequence). V was clipped by 1 base and J by 2 bases, with 12 bases between them. The CDR3 has 15 residues. In DNA form, the CDR3 reads TGTGCCACCAGCAGAGGTCCGCGTCAAGCCTACGAGCAGTACTTC. Amino acid sequence: CATSRGPRQAYEQYF.

This clone was detected only once. This chain links TRBV7-8 with TRBJ1-1; TRBD1 matches at 10 bases. Trimming removed 5 bases from V and 4 bases from J; junction bases left unmatched: 7. The CDR3 sequence is 15 residues long. Germline values: CDR1 SGHVS, CDR2 FQNEAQ. In nucleotides, the CDR3 is TGTGCCAGCAGCGCCCGGGACAGGGGTTTCACTGAAGCTTTCTTT. This encodes CASSARDRGFTEAFF.

CDR3 bases: TGTGCCAGCAGCTTAGGCCCCAGGGGTTTTAATGAAAAACTGTTTTTT. Amino acids: CASSLGPRGFNEKLFF. This chain joins TRBV13 and TRBJ1-4; possibly TRBD1 for D (6 bases). The germline V and J ends were trimmed by 0 bases and 4 bases, with 12 bases remaining between them. This CDR3 region has 16 residues. The germline V gene encodes CDR1 PRHDT and CDR2 FYEKMQ (reference sequence).

This chain uses TRBV5-1 with TRBJ2-7; TRBD1 matches 8 bases. V was clipped by 0 bases and J by 5 bases; unmatched bases: 7. The CDR3 covers 15 residues. Germline values: CDR1 SGHRS, CDR2 YFSETQ. CDR3 sequence reads: CASSLDGDRSHEQYF. The CDR3 bases are TGCGCCAGCAGCTTGGATGGGGACAGGTCCCACGAGCAGTACTTC.

Written as DNA, the CDR3 is TGTGCCAGCAGTCCGGGACAGGGCCCAAACTATGGCTACACCTTC. Translated: CASSPGQGPNYGYTF. This chain uses TRBV5-4 with TRBJ1-2, with 9 bases aligning to TRBD1. V was pared by 5 bases and J by 2 bases, with 7 bases of the junction left unmatched. CDR3 length equals 15 residues. Germline-derived CDR1 and CDR2 are SGHNT and YYREEE (reference sequence).